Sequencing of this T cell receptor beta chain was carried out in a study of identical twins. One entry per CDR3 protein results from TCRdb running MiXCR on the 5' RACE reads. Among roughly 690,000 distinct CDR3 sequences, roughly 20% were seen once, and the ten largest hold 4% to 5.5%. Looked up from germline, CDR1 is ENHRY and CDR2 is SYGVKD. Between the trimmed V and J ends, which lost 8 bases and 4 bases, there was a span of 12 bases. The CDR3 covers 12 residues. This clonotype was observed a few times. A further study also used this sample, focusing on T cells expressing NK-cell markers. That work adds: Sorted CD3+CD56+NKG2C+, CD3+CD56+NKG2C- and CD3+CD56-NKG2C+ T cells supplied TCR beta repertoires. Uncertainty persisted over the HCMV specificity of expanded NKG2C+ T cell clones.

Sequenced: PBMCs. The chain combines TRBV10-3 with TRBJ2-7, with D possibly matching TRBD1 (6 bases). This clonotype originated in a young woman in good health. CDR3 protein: CAIRTENYEQYF. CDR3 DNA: TGTGCCATCCGGACAGAAAATTACGAGCAGTACTTC.